This entry lists 23 T cell receptor beta chains sequenced from one sample in a study of cytomegalovirus exposure and HLA in healthy donors. Both 60 Vbeta primers and 13 Jbeta primers went into the PCR. Some clones are missing from TCRdb's copy, which holds only in-frame ones; the method was immunoSEQ multiplex PCR. Of some 76,000 clones in the sample, less than 85% are singletons; the top ten hold 2.4%. Sequenced material: PBMCs. These receptors were taken from a woman in her fifties or sixties in good health and CMV-seronegative.

The chain employs TRBV27 and TRBJ1-2; D might be TRBD1 (5 bases). This CDR3 has 13 amino acids. Per the germline V gene, CDR1 is MNHEY and CDR2 is SMNVEV (reference sequence). V was pared by 4 bases and J by 2 bases, with 8 bases between. The CDR3: CASSYRQNYGYTF. DNA for the CDR3: TGTGCCAGCAGTTACCGACAGAACTATGGCTACACCTTC.

This chain links TRBV18 with TRBJ1-2; 10 bases agree with TRBD1. The CDR3 covers 14 residues. With 4 bases clipped from V and 3 bases from J, the junction kept 2 bases outside the gene matches. Germline V gene lookup returns CDR1 KGHSH and CDR2 LQKENI. The CDR3 coding sequence is TGTGCCAGCTCACAAGGGACAGGGGACTATGGCTACACCTTC. This encodes CASSQGTGDYGYTF.

The chain has TRBV4-3 and TRBJ2-2, with TRBD1 matching over 7 bases. This CDR3 has 17 amino acids. Trimming took 1 base from V and 5 from J; bases not matched to a gene: 10. The germline gives CDR1 LGHNA, CDR2 YSLEER. In nucleotides, the CDR3 is TGCGCCAGCAGCCAAGGAATCTCGGGACAGCAAACCGGGGAGCTGTTTTTT. Amino acid sequence: CASSQGISGQQTGELFF.

This clone appeared once. The chain couples TRBV7-9 to TRBJ2-7, with a tentative D call TRBD2 (6 bases). V lost 4 bases to trimming and J lost 12 bases, with 19 bases between them. The CDR3 runs to 13 residues. The germline CDR1 and CDR2 sequences are SEHNR and FQNEAQ (reference sequence). DNA for the CDR3: TGTGCCAGCAGCTCCGGGACTCTCGAGGTCCCGTACGTC. It specifies CASSSGTLEVPYV.

The chain employs TRBV27 and TRBJ2-4, with 11 bases identical to TRBD2. Trimming took 6 bases from V and 8 from J; bases not matched to a gene: 3. Per the germline V gene, CDR1 is MNHEY and CDR2 is SMNVEV (reference sequence). CDR3 length: 13 amino acids. CDR3 sequence (DNA): TGTGCCAGCAGGATTAGCGGGAGGGACATTCAGTACTTC. This encodes CASRISGRDIQYF.

J is TRBJ2-1 and V is TRBV2; D is ambiguous. Germline V CDR1 and CDR2: SNHLY, FYNNEI. The CDR3 spans 16 residues. The ends were cut back, 4 bases at V and 0 bases at J, with 13 bases in the middle. This CDR3 is CASSALPKSSYNEQFF. In DNA form, the CDR3 reads TGTGCCAGCAGTGCCCTCCCCAAGAGCTCCTACAATGAGCAGTTCTTC.

This clone was seen a handful of times. This rearrangement joins TRBV13 to TRBJ1-6, with D maybe TRBD1 (6 bases). This CDR3 is 14 amino acids long. The germline V gene has CDR1 PRHDT and CDR2 FYEKMQ (reference sequence). V was trimmed by 2 bases and J by 7 bases, leaving 9 bases between them. In nucleotides, the CDR3 is TGTGCCAGCAGCTTAAGACAGGCAAATTCACCCCTCCACTTT. Its translation: CASSLRQANSPLHF.

The V and J genes are TRBV28 and TRBJ2-7; D unclear. This CDR3 region has 16 residues. The V end was cut by 6 bases, the J end by 0 bases, with 18 bases between. CDR1 and CDR2 (germline): MDHEN, SYDVKM. CDR3 in amino acids: CASSTPNSYLSYEQYF. CDR3 nucleotide sequence: TGTGCCAGCAGCACCCCGAACAGCTACCTCTCCTACGAGCAGTACTTC.

The chain couples TRBV29-1 to TRBJ2-1; 8 nucleotides align to TRBD1. The trim removed 7 bases at V and 3 bases at J, leaving 11 bases unmatched. The CDR3 loop spans 15 amino acids. CDR1 SQVTM and CDR2 ANQGSEA come from the germline V gene. DNA for the CDR3: TGCAGCGCAACTGCCCTCGGACAGGGCTACAATGAGCAGTTCTTC. This encodes CSATALGQGYNEQFF.

The rearrangement uses TRBV5-4 and TRBJ2-2; 7 positions match TRBD1. Germline values: CDR1 SGHNT, CDR2 YYREEE (reference sequence). The length of the CDR3 is 14 residues. With 5 bases clipped from V and 7 bases from J, the junction kept 8 bases outside the gene matches. The DNA for the CDR3 is TGTGCCAGCAGTGAGGCCAGGGGGATCGGGGAGCTGTTTTTT. Residues: CASSEARGIGELFF.

This sequence joins TRBV7-9 and TRBJ1-1; 8 nucleotides match TRBD1. This CDR3 has 19 amino acids. Germline trimming cut 5 bases from V and 8 bases from J; bases unmatched to any gene: 25. Germline-derived CDR1 and CDR2 are SEHNR and FQNEAQ (reference sequence). In nucleotides, the CDR3 is TGTGCCAGCAGCCAACGACGGACAGGGACGCCGCTAACCTCTAAAGAAGCTTTCTTT. Amino acid sequence: CASSQRRTGTPLTSKEAFF.

The table lists this clone with a few counts. The rearrangement uses TRBV5-1 and TRBJ2-3; 9 nucleotides line up with TRBD2. The CDR3 runs to 16 residues. Trimming cost V 1 base and J 1 base; bases outside gene matches: 4. In germline, CDR1 is SGHRS, CDR2 YFSETQ. The CDR3 spells CASSLSGRTGTDTQYF. The CDR3 region has the DNA TGCGCCAGCAGCTTGAGCGGGAGGACGGGCACAGATACGCAGTATTTT.

The chain combines TRBV23-1 with TRBJ2-1; D is perhaps TRBD1 (6 bases). TRBV23-1 is recorded as an ORF, its role being uncertain. Trimming took off 2 bases at V and 4 bases at J, with 24 bases between the two ends. The CDR3 loop spans 19 amino acids. This chain's CDR3 is CASSQSAPDTRGNYNEQFF. The CDR3 coding sequence is TGCGCCAGCAGTCAAAGCGCGCCCGATACTAGGGGGAATTACAATGAGCAGTTCTTC.

The chain has TRBV4-3 and TRBJ1-1; TRBD1 might be the D (6 bases). V shed 8 bases and J shed 2 bases, with 12 bases lying between them. The length of the CDR3 is 13 residues. CDR1 LGHNA and CDR2 YSLEER come from the germline V gene. CDR3 DNA sequence: TGCGCCAGCTCCCGACAGGTTAACACTGAAGCTTTCTTT. Residues: CASSRQVNTEAFF.

The chain combines TRBV5-1 with TRBJ2-5; 8 bases fit TRBD1. The J call may be faulty, since TRBJ2-7 better matches the DNA end. The germline V gene has CDR1 SGHRS and CDR2 YFSETQ. CDR3 size: 15 residues. As DNA, the CDR3 is TGCGCCAGCAGCTGGGGACAGGCGGCAGTCTACGAGCAGTACTTC. It specifies CASSWGQAAVYEQYF.

The J gene is TRBJ2-1, the V gene TRBV5-8, with 9 bases identical to TRBD2. Trimming cost V 0 bases and J 1 base; bases outside gene matches: 2. The CDR3 consists of 16 residues. Germline V CDR1 and CDR2: SGHTS, YDEGEE. The CDR3 here is CASSLGSGGSYNEQFF. Here the CDR3 DNA reads TGTGCCAGCAGCTTGGGTAGCGGGGGATCCTACAATGAGCAGTTCTTC.

The chain recombines TRBV27 with TRBJ1-2; D perhaps matches TRBD1 (6 bases). This CDR3 has 15 amino acids. Trimming cost V 0 bases and J 5 bases, with 13 bases left between them. Looked up from germline, CDR1 is MNHEY and CDR2 is SMNVEV (reference sequence). The CDR3 nucleotides read TGTGCCAGCAGTTTATCGCGGGGGCCAGGGTATGGCTACACCTTC. This sequence encodes CASSLSRGPGYGYTF.

The CDR3 DNA follows: TGCGCCAGCAGCCAAGTTGTCGGGGGGGCTTACAATGAGCAGTTCTTC. Translation: CASSQVVGGAYNEQFF. The chain joins TRBV4-3 to TRBJ2-1; TRBD2 matches 8 bases. This CDR3 has 16 amino acids. The germline gives CDR1 LGHNA, CDR2 YSLEER. V shed 1 base and J 4 bases; nucleotides not matched to a gene: 6.

CDR3 DNA: TGTGCCATCAGTGAACTTTTTAGTGGCTACACCTTC. Amino acid sequence: CAISELFSGYTF. The V call is TRBV10-3, the J call TRBJ1-2; D is ambiguous. V was shortened by 3 bases and J by 7 bases, with 9 bases between the two germline ends. The CDR3 loop spans 12 amino acids. CDR1 is ENHRY and CDR2 is SYGVKD in the germline V gene.

The J gene is TRBJ2-7, the V gene TRBV6-4; D is unclear. V was pared by 5 bases and J by 6 bases, with 11 bases between. This CDR3 is 12 amino acids long. Germline lookup yields CDR1 MRHNA and CDR2 SNTAGT. The CDR3 loop is CASSLDRGEQYV. CDR3 in DNA: TGTGCCAGCAGTCTAGACCGTGGCGAGCAGTACGTC.

The chain joins TRBV11-2 to TRBJ2-1; no clear D gene. Germline-derived CDR1 and CDR2 are SGHAT and FQNNGV. V gave up 0 bases and J gave up 5 bases, with 14 bases separating them. CDR3 length: 16 amino acids. The CDR3 DNA sequence: TGTGCCAGCAGCTTAGAGGGTAGCCGGCTTCACAATGAGCAGTTCTTC. This translates into CASSLEGSRLHNEQFF.

The chain carries TRBV14 and TRBJ2-2; possibly TRBD2 for D (7 bases). The V gene lost 0 bases and the J gene lost 4 bases, with 15 bases spanning the gap. CDR3 length: 17 residues. The V gene's germline CDR1 is SGHDN and CDR2 FVKESK. In DNA form, the CDR3 reads TGTGCCAGCAGCCAAGATAGGGGGGGGGCCCCCACCGGGGAGCTGTTTTTT. The encoded protein is CASSQDRGGAPTGELFF.

The V and J genes are TRBV7-9 and TRBJ1-1; D is unclear. Per germline, CDR1 SEHNR and CDR2 FQNEAQ (reference sequence). The CDR3 has 14 residues. V lost 0 bases and J 8 bases, leaving 13 bases between the germline ends. This CDR3 is CASSLAEAKYEAFF. The CDR3 DNA reads as TGTGCCAGCAGCTTAGCGGAGGCAAAGTACGAAGCTTTCTTT. The full variable domain, its missing parts supplied by reference TRBV7-9 and TRBJ1-1, is DTGVSQNPRHKITKRGQNVTFRCDPISEHNRLYWYRQTLGQGPEFLTYFQNEAQLEKSRLLSDRFSAERPKGSFSTLEIQRTEQGDSAMYLCASSLAEAKYEAFFGQGTRLTVV.